This section outlines one TCR beta chain sequence together with its context. The antigen remains undetermined. Trimming shortened V by 2 bases and J by 3 bases, and 13 bases separated the two germline ends. Germline CDR1 and CDR2: MNHEY and SMNVEV (reference sequence). CDR3 size: 15 residues. The assay, immunoSEQ v3.0, was run at survey level. Sequencing was performed with immunoSEQ multiplex PCR; in TCRdb, only in-frame clones are kept and a portion is missing. The sample holds about 25,000 clones, approximately 78% seen once. The entry originates in a study of long-term antiretroviral therapy in people with HIV. Whole-study results and caveats: When set beside controls, HIV repertoires had CDR3 length ranges that were narrower.

The material was unsorted PBMCs, obtained 2.9 years after starting antiretroviral therapy. V is TRBV27 and J is TRBJ1-2; D gene ambiguous. The receptor comes from a man aged 50 or older with HIV. This chain's CDR3 is CASSLTAPPHYGYTF. The CDR3 nucleotides are TGTGCCAGCAGTTTAACAGCCCCTCCGCACTATGGCTACACCTTC.